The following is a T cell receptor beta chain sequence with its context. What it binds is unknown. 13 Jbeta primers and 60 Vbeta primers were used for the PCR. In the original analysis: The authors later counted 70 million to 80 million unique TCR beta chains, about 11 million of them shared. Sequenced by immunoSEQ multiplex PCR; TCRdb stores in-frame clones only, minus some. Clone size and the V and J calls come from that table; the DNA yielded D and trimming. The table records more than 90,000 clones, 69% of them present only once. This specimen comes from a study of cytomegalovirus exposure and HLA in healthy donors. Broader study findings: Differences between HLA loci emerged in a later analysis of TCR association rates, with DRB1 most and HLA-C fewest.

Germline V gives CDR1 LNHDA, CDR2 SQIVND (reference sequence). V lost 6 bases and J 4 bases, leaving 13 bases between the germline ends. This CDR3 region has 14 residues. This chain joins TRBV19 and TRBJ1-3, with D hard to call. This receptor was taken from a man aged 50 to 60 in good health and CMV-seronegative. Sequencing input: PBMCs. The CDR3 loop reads CASSLTPPGNTIYF. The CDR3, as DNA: TGTGCCAGTAGCCTAACCCCTCCAGGAAACACCATATATTTT.